This TCR beta chain was retrieved from a study of blood T cells in healthy people across ages. General study points: The study found TCR beta diversity correlated strongly with naive T cell percentage.

Concerning this clonotype: Its target is not known. The junction differs from germline at one of its ends, possibly a read error.

Using a J-beta primer mix together with a sample-barcoded 5' primer, a second PCR was run for 7 to 11 cycles. Each cDNA molecule received a tag from a template-switch adaptor that had 12 random nucleotides. In TCRdb, the 5' RACE reads were re-called with MiXCR into one record per CDR3 protein. The sample has some 1.8 million distinct CDR3 sequences, roughly two fifths seen once. Total RNA was isolated from each sample in quantities of at least 6 micrograms. The TCR comes from a human donor in good health. Sequenced input: blood.

The CDR3 loop reads CAGSSHYGLRDNEQFF. DNA for the CDR3: TGTGCCGGCAGTTCGCATTATGGCCTCAGGGACAATGAGCAGTTCTTC. The chain carries TRBV12-3 or TRBV12-4 and TRBJ2-1; perhaps TRBD1 as D (5 bases). The CDR3 contains 16 residues.